The clone carrying this T cell receptor (beta chain) was found a few times. In TCRdb, the 5' RACE reads were re-called with MiXCR into one record per CDR3 protein. The data show under 800,000 distinct CDR3 sequences, about 20% seen once. The data were obtained in a study of identical twins. This CDR3 contains 15 residues. CDR1 SGDLS and CDR2 YYNGEE come from the germline V gene. The germline V and J ends were trimmed by 2 bases and 5 bases, with 16 bases remaining between them. This sample was also put to use in a study of T cells expressing NK-cell markers. That study adds: Anti-gamma-delta TCR antibody use in several experiments restricted sorting to alpha-beta TCR T cells. The CD3+CD56-NKG2C+ fraction of a few donors was also led by these clonotypes. It is unclear if expanded NKG2C-expressing clones target HCMV antigens.

The sample was PBMCs. The V and J genes are TRBV9 and TRBJ1-2; the D gene is possibly TRBD1 (6 bases). The clonotype was recovered from a woman between 18 and 29 years old in good health. CDR3 nucleotide sequence: TGTGCCAGCAGCGTGGGTAATGGGGGGCCGTATGGCTACACCTTC. Translating it yields CASSVGNGGPYGYTF.